These T cell receptor beta chains were read from a single sample in a study of T-cell memory formation after mild COVID-19. TCRdb ran MiXCR on the 5' RACE reads and lists one entry per CDR3 protein. The repertoire holds under 300,000 distinct CDR3 sequences, with 9.4% as singletons. What was sequenced was PBMCs or a T cell subset sorted from them (not recorded which). The receptors were sampled from a man aged 18 to 35 who had mild COVID-19 (a few samples of this study predate the infection). Cell type and time point are not known. Both conserved end residues are part of each CDR3. Each record gives: D gene, J gene, clone size, V gene, CDR3 DNA, CDR3 protein. The D gene is left open where the match is weak. Expanded clones are given a class, and other clones once, few, many or no size at all.

- TRBJ2-5 few TRBV5-1 TGCGCCAGCAGCTTGGTGGGGACCGCCCCCCAAGAGACCCAGTACTTC CASSLVGTAPQETQYF
- TRBJ1-1 few TRBV7-3 TGTGCCAGCAGCCGTGGGGGCAGCCACACTGAAGCTTTCTTT CASSRGGSHTEAFF
- TRBJ2-3 - TRBV7-2 TGTGCCAGCAGCTTAATGGACTCAAGCACAGATACGCAGTATTTT CASSLMDSSTDTQYF
- TRBJ1-1 few TRBV5-1 TGCGCCAGCAGCTGGATTACCGGAGCCACTGAAGCTTTCTTT CASSWITGATEAFF
TRBD2 TRBJ2-5 few TRBV6-2/TRBV6-3 TGTGCCAGCTTATTCTCCGGGGGGGCAGGAGAGACCCAGTACTTC CASLFSGGAGETQYF
- TRBJ2-5 - TRBV12-3/TRBV12-4 TGTGCCAGCAGTCCCGGTGAGTTGACCCAGTACTTC CASSPGELTQYF
- TRBJ1-2 few TRBV24-1 TGTGCCACCAGTGGAGGAAGGGGCTATGATGGCTACACCTTC CATSGGRGYDGYTF
- TRBJ1-2 many TRBV29-1 TGCAGCGTCGACCGGCATGGCTACACCTTC CSVDRHGYTF
TRBD1 TRBJ2-1 few TRBV9 TGTGCCAGCAGGGCCCTGGGACAGGGGGCATTGAATGAGCAGTTCTTC CASRALGQGALNEQFF
- TRBJ2-3 few TRBV12-3/TRBV12-4 TGTGCCAGCAGGCCCCGGGCAGATACGCAGTATTTT CASRPRADTQYF
- TRBJ1-2 - TRBV5-1 TGCGCCAGCAGCTTGACCGGGATAAACTATGGCTACACCTTC CASSLTGINYGYTF
- TRBJ2-3 few TRBV7-9 TGTGCCAGCAGCCCGAGACAGGATACGCAGTATTTT CASSPRQDTQYF
TRBD1 TRBJ1-6 few TRBV27 TGTGCCAGCAGGGGACAGGGGGCTTCGTCCTATAATTCACCCCTCCACTTT CASRGQGASSYNSPLHF
- TRBJ2-7 many TRBV12-3/TRBV12-4 TGTGCCAGCAGTTTCTCCTACGAGCAGTACTTC CASSFSYEQYF
- TRBJ2-4 few TRBV4-1 TGCGCCAGCAGCCAAGATCCAGGGGCAACCATTCAGTACTTC CASSQDPGATIQYF
TRBD2 TRBJ2-2 few TRBV12-3/TRBV12-4 TGTGCCAGCAGTCTCGCGTTGCGGGGGGTCCGCGACACCGGGGAGCTGTTTTTT CASSLALRGVRDTGELFF
- TRBJ2-2 - TRBV7-3 TGTGCCAGCAGCTTAAGTTTAAACACCGGGGAGCTGTTTTTT CASSLSLNTGELFF
TRBD1 TRBJ1-6 many TRBV4-3 TGCGCCAGCAGCCAAGAAGAAACAGGGGCACCTTCACCCCTCCACTTT CASSQEETGAPSPLHF
TRBD1 TRBJ1-2 few TRBV6-5 TGTGCCAGCAGCCATCGAGGGACAGGGGGCGGTGGCTACACCTTC CASSHRGTGGGGYTF
- TRBJ2-2 few TRBV5-1 TGCGCCAGCAGCTGGAGGACAGGGAGGGACACCGGGGAGCTGTTTTTT CASSWRTGRDTGELFF
- TRBJ1-1 few TRBV6-5 TGTGCCAGCAGTTTATATGTGGGGGACACTGAAGCTTTCTTT CASSLYVGDTEAFF
TRBD2 TRBJ2-3 - TRBV20-1 TGCAGTGCTCTAGCGGGGGTCACAGATACGCAGTATTTT CSALAGVTDTQYF
TRBD1 TRBJ2-3 - TRBV7-2 TGTGCCAGCAGCTTTACCGGGACAGGCCGTTCCACGCAGTATTTT CASSFTGTGRSTQYF
- TRBJ2-7 few TRBV9 TGTGCCAGCAGCGCAGGCCCCGACGGAGGCACCTACGAGCAGTACTTC CASSAGPDGGTYEQYF
TRBD2 TRBJ2-1 - TRBV6-2/TRBV6-3 TGTGCCAGCTTACTAGCGGGGGAGAATGAGCAGTTCTTC CASLLAGENEQFF
- TRBJ1-3 few TRBV4-2 TGTGCCAGCAGCCAAGAACCTCATAGTGGCTCTGGAAACACCATATATTTT CASSQEPHSGSGNTIYF
- TRBJ2-3 few TRBV10-3 TGTGCCATCAGGGGGGCAGATACGCAGTATTTT CAIRGADTQYF
- TRBJ1-5 few TRBV4-3 TGCGCCAGCAGCCAAGAAGGGGGACAGCCCCAGCATTTT CASSQEGGQPQHF
- TRBJ1-3 few TRBV12-3/TRBV12-4 TGTGCCAGCAGCAACAGAAACACCATATATTTT CASSNRNTIYF
TRBD1 TRBJ1-2 - TRBV4-1 TGCGCCAGCAGCCTCACCCCAGGGGGCTCTCGCTATGGCTACACCTTC CASSLTPGGSRYGYTF
- TRBJ1-1 many TRBV11-2 TGTGCCAGCAGCGCTTGGCCCCCCCAAGCTTTCTTT CASSAWPPQAFF
- TRBJ1-2 few TRBV7-3 TGTGCCAGCAAAGGACAGACGATCTATGGCTACACCTTC CASKGQTIYGYTF
TRBD2 TRBJ2-4 medium-sized TRBV6-5 TGTGCTACGGCGGGGGGGCCGGAGTCCAAAAACATTCAGTACTTC CATAGGPESKNIQYF
TRBD1 TRBJ1-1 few TRBV12-3/TRBV12-4 TGTGCCAGCAGTCCTTTCCGGGACAGGGGGCGGACTGAAGCTTTCTTT CASSPFRDRGRTEAFF
TRBD2 TRBJ2-1 many TRBV7-6 TGTGCCAGCAGCTTAGAGGGCGGGGGGGAGCAGTTCTTC CASSLEGGGEQFF
- TRBJ1-5 medium-sized TRBV4-1 TGCGCCAGCAGCCAAGATTCCGGGGGCAGTCAGCCCCAGCATTTT CASSQDSGGSQPQHF
- TRBJ1-1 few TRBV7-9 TGTGCCAGCAGCCGTGAAGTTGGGGCGGATGCTTTCTTT CASSREVGADAFF
- TRBJ2-3 - TRBV4-2 TGTGCCAGCAGCCAAGAAGGGGGACCCACAGATACGCAGTATTTT CASSQEGGPTDTQYF
TRBD1 TRBJ2-7 once TRBV5-1 TGCGCCAGCAGCCTCCCGGACAGGGAGATTGTGGCCTACGAGCAGTACTTC CASSLPDREIVAYEQYF
- TRBJ2-6 few TRBV20-1 TGCAGTGCTAGAGATTCCAGCTCTGGGGCCAACGTCCTGACTTTC CSARDSSSGANVLTF
- TRBJ1-4 few TRBV12-3/TRBV12-4 TGTGCCAGCAGTTTACGAGGGTTTAATGAAAAACTGTTTTTT CASSLRGFNEKLFF
- TRBJ2-1 many TRBV9 TGTGCCACAGGGTCCTCCTCCTACAATGAGCAGTTCTTC CATGSSSYNEQFF
- TRBJ1-2 many TRBV5-1 TGCGCCAGCAGCTTGGTCCTACAGGTCGGCTACACCTTC CASSLVLQVGYTF
- TRBJ2-2 few TRBV5-1 TGCGCCAGCAGCTTTTCGGGGGTCACCGGGGAGCTGTTTTTT CASSFSGVTGELFF
- TRBJ2-2 - TRBV14 TGTGCCAGCAGCCAAGTACCGGGACAGAACACCGGGGAGCTGTTTTTT CASSQVPGQNTGELFF
- TRBJ2-3 - TRBV20-1 TGCAGTGCTAGTGATAGAGCCGGCACAGATACGCAGTATTTT CSASDRAGTDTQYF
- TRBJ1-2 - TRBV5-1 TGCGCCAGCAGCTTGTCTGACAGGCCCTTCGAGGGCTACACCTTC CASSLSDRPFEGYTF
TRBD1 TRBJ1-1 few TRBV7-2 TGTGCCAGCAGCCAAGGGGCAGGGGGAGGATGGAACACTGAAGCTTTCTTT CASSQGAGGGWNTEAFF